Listed below are T cell receptor beta chains from one sample, sequenced in a study of breast tumors, draining lymph nodes, adjacent tissues. From the multiplex PCR reads, TCRdb called clonotypes with MiXCR, one entry per CDR3 protein. In the table there are some 100,000 distinct CDR3 sequences, 21% of which are singletons. Sequenced input: axillary lymph node tissue. The receptors derive from a female donor with breast cancer. Some clones in this sample may be carry-over from other donors' samples. The CDR3 runs from the conserved cysteine through the conserved F or W. A D gene is named only where the DNA matches it firmly. Clone size is stated in some rows and not others, as once, few, many or a class when expanded.

CDR3 DNA	CDR3 protein	clone size	V gene	J gene	CDR3 length	D gene
TGCAGCGTTGAAGGGGACAGGGTTTATGAAAAACTGTTTTTT	CSVEGDRVYEKLFF	-	TRBV29-1	TRBJ1-4	14	TRBD1
TGTGCCAGCAGCCCCGGACCGGCCTATGGCTACACCTTC	CASSPGPAYGYTF	many	TRBV13	TRBJ1-2	13	-
TGTGCCAGCAGTTACCGGGACAGACAATCCTACGAGCAGTACTTC	CASSYRDRQSYEQYF	many	TRBV6-1	TRBJ2-7	15	TRBD1
TGTGCCAGCGGGGGAGAGCACTCCTACGAGCAGTACTTC	CASGGEHSYEQYF	-	TRBV2	TRBJ2-7	13	-
TGTGCCAGCAGTTACCTAGACAGGGGGCAGAACTACGAGCAGTACTTC	CASSYLDRGQNYEQYF	-	TRBV6-6	TRBJ2-7	16	TRBD1
TGTGCCAGTAGACAGCCCCATGGCTACACCTTC	CASRQPHGYTF	many	TRBV19	TRBJ1-2	11	-
TGTGCCAGCAGTCCTGGACAGGGCAATGAAAAACTGTTTTTT	CASSPGQGNEKLFF	many	TRBV12-3/TRBV12-4	TRBJ1-4	14	TRBD1
TGTGCCAGCAGTTCATGGAGTCAGAGTAATTCACCCCTCCACTTT	CASSSWSQSNSPLHF	many	TRBV27	TRBJ1-6	15	-
TGTGCCAGCAGCTTGGAGCGGAGGGGGGCCCTCCACTTT	CASSLERRGALHF	many	TRBV5-6	TRBJ1-6	13	-
TGTGCCAGCAGTAAGGGACAGGTGGCCTACGAGCAGTACTTC	CASSKGQVAYEQYF	many	TRBV6-6	TRBJ2-7	14	TRBD1
TGTGCCAGCAGCCAGTGGGGCGGGAGAAAAAACATTCAGTACTTC	CASSQWGGRKNIQYF	few	TRBV3-1	TRBJ2-4	15	TRBD2
TGTGCCAGTAGTATAGGAGGCAAAAACATTCAGTACTTC	CASSIGGKNIQYF	-	TRBV19	TRBJ2-4	13	-
TGTGCCAGCAGCTTAGAGGTTTTCGGCTCCTACAATGAGCAGTTCTTC	CASSLEVFGSYNEQFF	many	TRBV11-2	TRBJ2-1	16	-
TGCGCCAGCAGACAAGACAGAGCTAACTATGGCTACACCTTC	CASRQDRANYGYTF	many	TRBV5-1	TRBJ1-2	14	-
TGTGCCAGCAGCTCCTCAAGGGCCATCAATGAGCAGTTCTTC	CASSSSRAINEQFF	many	TRBV7-9	TRBJ2-1	14	-
TGTGCCAGCAGTGAAGCAGGGGGTCAGCCCCAGCATTTT	CASSEAGGQPQHF	many	TRBV6-1	TRBJ1-5	13	-
TGTGCCAGCAGTTTTGTGGGGACTAGCGGGGGGTTACAGTATTTT	CASSFVGTSGGLQYF	many	TRBV12-3/TRBV12-4	TRBJ2-3	15	TRBD2
TGCGCCAGCAGCTTAGGGCGGGGGGGCCTCCAAGAGACCCAGTACTTC	CASSLGRGGLQETQYF	many	TRBV5-1	TRBJ2-5	16	TRBD2
TGTGCCAGCAGCTTAGTTAGGAGTAGCACAGATACGCAGTATTTT	CASSLVRSSTDTQYF	many	TRBV11-2	TRBJ2-3	15	-
TGTGCCAGCAGCCCAGGGACAGGGGATATCTCTGGAAACACCATATATTTT	CASSPGTGDISGNTIYF	-	TRBV3-1	TRBJ1-3	17	TRBD1
TGTGCCAGCAGCGAGACAACTCACACCGGGGAGCTGTTTTTT	CASSETTHTGELFF	-	TRBV9	TRBJ2-2	14	-
TGCAGTGCATTGATGAACACTGAAGCTTTCTTT	CSALMNTEAFF	-	TRBV20-1	TRBJ1-1	11	-
TGTGCCAGTAGTATAGTGGGGAATTCACCCCTCCACTTT	CASSIVGNSPLHF	-	TRBV19	TRBJ1-6	13	-
TGTGCCATCAGTGAGCAACAGGGCAATCAGCCCCAGCATTTT	CAISEQQGNQPQHF	many	TRBV10-3	TRBJ1-5	14	-
TGTGCCAGCAGCCACCCCAAGGGGTTCGATGGCTACACCTTC	CASSHPKGFDGYTF	few	TRBV4-2	TRBJ1-2	14	-
TGCAGTGCTAGAGAAGGGTACTCCTATAATTCACCCCTCCACTTT	CSAREGYSYNSPLHF	many	TRBV20-1	TRBJ1-6	15	-
TGTGCCAGCAGCCAGGGGCGGCTGGAGACCCAGTACTTC	CASSQGRLETQYF	many	TRBV7-3	TRBJ2-5	13	-
TGTGCCAGTAGTGGTTGGGAAAAACCGTTTTTT	CASSGWEKPFF	-	TRBV19	TRBJ1-4	11	-
TGCGCCAGCAGTTCTTCTAGCGGGAGGGCCGATGAGCAGTTCTTC	CASSSSSGRADEQFF	many	TRBV5-1	TRBJ2-1	15	TRBD2
TGTGCCACCAGTACAGAGCACTATGGCTACACCTTC	CATSTEHYGYTF	many	TRBV24-1	TRBJ1-2	12	-
TGTGCCAGCAGCTTCGGGACAGGGGGGTATGGCTACACCTTC	CASSFGTGGYGYTF	many	TRBV11-2	TRBJ1-2	14	TRBD1
TGTGCCAGCAGCTTTTTTGCCTCCTGGGGGGAGACCCAGTACTTC	CASSFFASWGETQYF	many	TRBV7-2	TRBJ2-5	15	-
TGTGCCAGCAGCTTGCCAGGGGGGCTAGGCACCGGGGAGCTGTTTTTT	CASSLPGGLGTGELFF	many	TRBV5-4	TRBJ2-2	16	-
TGTGCCAGCAGCTTTGGGGGCCACTATGGCTACACCTTC	CASSFGGHYGYTF	many	TRBV5-5	TRBJ1-2	13	-
TGCAGTGCTAGCTTACAGGAGCGGGGTCAGCCCCAGCATTTT	CSASLQERGQPQHF	many	TRBV20-1	TRBJ1-5	14	-
TGTGCCAGCAGCTTCGGGGAGGCCAATGAGCAGTTCTTC	CASSFGEANEQFF	-	TRBV5-4	TRBJ2-1	13	-
TGTGCCAGCTCACCTACCGGACTGGGCCGAAACACCGGGGAGCTGTTTTTT	CASSPTGLGRNTGELFF	-	TRBV18	TRBJ2-2	17	-
TGCAGTGCGGTGACTAGCAGCTACGAGCAGTACTTC	CSAVTSSYEQYF	many	TRBV20-1	TRBJ2-7	12	TRBD2
TGTGCCAGCAGTTTAGCCGACGAAAGCTCCTACAATGAGCAGTTCTTC	CASSLADESSYNEQFF	-	TRBV12-3/TRBV12-4	TRBJ2-1	16	-
TGCAGTGCTAGAGATCGGAGAGCGGGGAAAGAGACCCAGTACTTC	CSARDRRAGKETQYF	many	TRBV20-1	TRBJ2-5	15	TRBD2